The rows below give T cell receptor beta chains drawn from one sample of a study of T cell responses to AZD1222 COVID-19 vaccine. The table came from immunoSEQ multiplex PCR; TCRdb's copy has only in-frame clones and leaves some out. The top ten clones hold more than 10% of a sample with 100,000 or so clones, around 87% of them seen once. The sample here was peripheral blood, taken on day 0 of AZD1222 vaccination. These receptors came from an adult in good health. Both conserved end residues are part of each CDR3. D genes are given only for firm matches. The size of a clone is reported for some rows only, either as once, few or many, or as a class for expanded clones.

d_call: -; v_call: TRBV24-1; clone_size: -; j_call: TRBJ2-5; cdr3_nt: TGTGCCACCAGTGATCCCCTCGCTGATCAAGAGACCCAGTACTTC; cdr3_aa: CATSDPLADQETQYF
d_call: TRBD1; v_call: TRBV6-4; clone_size: -; j_call: TRBJ1-2; cdr3_nt: TGTGCCAGCAGTGCGTCGACAGGGAAGGGTGGCTACACCTTC; cdr3_aa: CASSASTGKGGYTF
d_call: -; v_call: TRBV6-5; clone_size: -; j_call: TRBJ2-3; cdr3_nt: TGTGCCAGCGGCGGGGTAGGGGCCCGAGCAGATACGCAGTATTTT; cdr3_aa: CASGGVGARADTQYF
d_call: TRBD1; v_call: TRBV5-1; clone_size: -; j_call: TRBJ2-1; cdr3_nt: TGCGCCAGCAGCTCGACCGGGACAGGGTCCAATGAGCAGTTCTTC; cdr3_aa: CASSSTGTGSNEQFF
d_call: -; v_call: TRBV19; clone_size: few; j_call: TRBJ2-5; cdr3_nt: TGTGCCAGTAGTATAGGTAGTAGCCTACGGGAGACCCAGTACTTC; cdr3_aa: CASSIGSSLRETQYF
d_call: -; v_call: TRBV18; clone_size: -; j_call: TRBJ2-1; cdr3_nt: TGTGCCAGCTCACTAGACAGTATCTACAATGAGCAGTTCTTC; cdr3_aa: CASSLDSIYNEQFF
d_call: -; v_call: TRBV28; clone_size: -; j_call: TRBJ1-1; cdr3_nt: TGTGCCAGCAGTTTATCGGCGGAGATGAACACTGAAGCTTTCTTT; cdr3_aa: CASSLSAEMNTEAFF
d_call: -; v_call: TRBV6-5; clone_size: -; j_call: TRBJ2-7; cdr3_nt: TGTGCCAGCAGTCTCTCCAGGGGGGGAGTCAGCGAGCAGTACTTC; cdr3_aa: CASSLSRGGVSEQYF
d_call: -; v_call: TRBV7-3; clone_size: -; j_call: TRBJ1-1; cdr3_nt: TGTGCCAGCAGCATCGGGAAGAACACTGAAGCTTTCTTT; cdr3_aa: CASSIGKNTEAFF
d_call: -; v_call: TRBV6-5; clone_size: once; j_call: TRBJ1-3; cdr3_nt: TGTGCCAACCCGGGACAAAGCTCTGGAAACACCATATATTTT; cdr3_aa: CANPGQSSGNTIYF
d_call: -; v_call: TRBV5-1; clone_size: once; j_call: TRBJ1-5; cdr3_nt: TGCGCCAGCAGCCCCGTCCCCTCGGGGGATCAGCCCCAGCATTTT; cdr3_aa: CASSPVPSGDQPQHF
d_call: -; v_call: TRBV7-9; clone_size: -; j_call: TRBJ1-4; cdr3_nt: TGTGCCAGCAGTCCAACTAATGAAAAACTGTTTTTT; cdr3_aa: CASSPTNEKLFF
d_call: TRBD1; v_call: TRBV7-2; clone_size: -; j_call: TRBJ2-1; cdr3_nt: TGTGCCAGCAGCTTAGCACAGGGGTCCTACAATGAGCAGTTCTTC; cdr3_aa: CASSLAQGSYNEQFF
d_call: TRBD1; v_call: TRBV7-3; clone_size: -; j_call: TRBJ1-6; cdr3_nt: TGTGCCAGCAGCTTATTCCAGACAGGGAGGAATTCACCCCTCCACTTT; cdr3_aa: CASSLFQTGRNSPLHF
d_call: -; v_call: TRBV5-4; clone_size: -; j_call: TRBJ2-5; cdr3_nt: TGTGCCAGCAGCTTCCCCAACGCGCCCCAAGAGACCCAGTACTTC; cdr3_aa: CASSFPNAPQETQYF
d_call: TRBD1; v_call: TRBV10-3; clone_size: -; j_call: TRBJ1-1; cdr3_nt: TGTGCCATCAGCCCCGGGACAGGGAAACAGGCCCGTGGCACTGAAGCTTTCTTT; cdr3_aa: CAISPGTGKQARGTEAFF
d_call: TRBD1; v_call: TRBV5-7; clone_size: -; j_call: TRBJ1-4; cdr3_nt: TGTGCCAGCAACACGCCGAGACAGGGCCTTGCAACTAATGAAAAACTGTTTTTT; cdr3_aa: CASNTPRQGLATNEKLFF
d_call: TRBD1; v_call: TRBV7-9; clone_size: -; j_call: TRBJ2-4; cdr3_nt: TGTGCCAGCAGCTCGCGGACAGGGGAAAACATTCAGTACTTC; cdr3_aa: CASSSRTGENIQYF
d_call: TRBD2; v_call: TRBV19; clone_size: -; j_call: TRBJ2-7; cdr3_nt: TGTGCCAGTAGTATAGAAGAGCGGGGGACCTACGAGCAGTACTTC; cdr3_aa: CASSIEERGTYEQYF
d_call: -; v_call: TRBV28; clone_size: -; j_call: TRBJ1-5; cdr3_nt: TGTGCCAGCAGTTTTGCGGGGGCAGATCAGCCCCAGCATTTT; cdr3_aa: CASSFAGADQPQHF
d_call: TRBD1; v_call: TRBV20-1; clone_size: -; j_call: TRBJ2-1; cdr3_nt: TGCAGTGCTAGTACCGACAGGGGCTGGAGTGGCTCCTACAATGAGCAGTTCTTC; cdr3_aa: CSASTDRGWSGSYNEQFF
d_call: -; v_call: TRBV28; clone_size: -; j_call: TRBJ1-2; cdr3_nt: TGTGCCAGCAGTTTGCGGGATGGCTACACCTTC; cdr3_aa: CASSLRDGYTF
d_call: -; v_call: TRBV10-2; clone_size: -; j_call: TRBJ2-5; cdr3_nt: TGCGCCAGCAGAGCCGTCGGACAAGAGACCCAGTACTTC; cdr3_aa: CASRAVGQETQYF
d_call: TRBD1; v_call: TRBV2; clone_size: -; j_call: TRBJ2-2; cdr3_nt: TGTGCCAGCAGCGGAAGACAGGGGACCGGGGAGCTGTTTTTT; cdr3_aa: CASSGRQGTGELFF
d_call: -; v_call: TRBV6-5; clone_size: -; j_call: TRBJ1-2; cdr3_nt: TGTGCCAGCAGTTACTCCGCGGTTGGGGTAACTTATGGCTACACCTTC; cdr3_aa: CASSYSAVGVTYGYTF
d_call: -; v_call: TRBV6-5; clone_size: -; j_call: TRBJ2-7; cdr3_nt: TGTGCCAGCTGTTACCGAGGCGGAGCGACCTACGAGCAGTACTTC; cdr3_aa: CASCYRGGATYEQYF
d_call: TRBD2; v_call: TRBV5-1; clone_size: -; j_call: TRBJ2-2; cdr3_nt: TGCGCCAGCAGCTTGGAAGGACTAGCCGCCGGGGAGCTGTTTTTT; cdr3_aa: CASSLEGLAAGELFF
d_call: TRBD1; v_call: TRBV6-2/TRBV6-3; clone_size: -; j_call: TRBJ2-5; cdr3_nt: TGTGCCAGCAGTTACCGACAGGGAAAAGAGACCCAGTACTTC; cdr3_aa: CASSYRQGKETQYF
d_call: TRBD2; v_call: TRBV5-6; clone_size: few; j_call: TRBJ2-4; cdr3_nt: TGTGCCAGCAGCCTTAGACTAGCGGGAGGGCTTATTCAGTACTTC; cdr3_aa: CASSLRLAGGLIQYF
d_call: -; v_call: TRBV6-2/TRBV6-3; clone_size: -; j_call: TRBJ1-5; cdr3_nt: TGTGCCAGCAGTTGGACCCTTGATAGCAATCAGCCCCAGCATTTT; cdr3_aa: CASSWTLDSNQPQHF